The present T cell receptor beta chain was sequenced within a study of T cells in Graves' hyperthyroidism and ophthalmopathy. As for this clonotype: Antigen specificity is unknown.

Amplification of TCR beta CDR3 regions used RNA as the template. First-round RT-PCR of the TCR CDR3 relied on the HTBI primer set. MiXCR, run by TCRdb on the multiplex PCR reads, gives a single entry per CDR3 protein. The sample yields roughly 520,000 distinct CDR3 sequences, roughly 24% seen once. Each diagnosis was grounded in clinical symptoms, serum thyroxine and TRAb, thyroid ultrasound, and orbital computed tomography. Isolation of PBMCs was performed on around 9.4 ml fresh peripheral blood. The CDR3 sequence is 15 residues long. CDR1 is DFQATT, CDR2 SNEGSKA, per germline (reference sequence). The trim removed 3 bases at V and 5 bases at J, leaving 12 bases unmatched. Overall study findings and caveats: In the blood, most expanded thyroid clonotypes above 0.001 appeared as well.

The source material was blood. The chain carries TRBV20-1 and TRBJ1-1; 7 bases align to TRBD1. This sequence originates from a woman younger than 45 with Graves' ophthalmopathy. CDR3 nucleotides: TGCAGTGCTAGGCCCCTCCGACAGGGAGCGACTGAAGCTTTCTTT. Translation gives CSARPLRQGATEAFF.